This record concerns one TCR beta chain sequence. What it binds is not known. The study ran its PCR with 60 Vbeta and 13 Jbeta primers. Clones were read by immunoSEQ multiplex PCR, and TCRdb kept only the in-frame ones, dropping some. The sample has fewer than 150,000 clones, 70% to 80% seen once. This sample was taken from a study of cytomegalovirus exposure and HLA in healthy donors. Study-level points and caveats: The authors reported that TCR beta sequences could predict HLA-A and HLA-B alleles. These predictions were accurate for most subjects in the first cohort. Specificity of a few CMV-associated chains for CMV antigens was verified in vitro. Most CMV-associated TCR beta chains appeared HLA-restricted in a later analysis. Most sequenced TCRs were rare (though some public TCRs occurred in many donors).

The clonotype was recovered from a man aged 50 to 59 in good health and CMV-seropositive. The sample comprised PBMCs.

The CDR3, as DNA: TGTGCCAGCAGCGCCCGCGTAAGAGGGAGCTCCTACAATGAGCAGTTCTTC. Translating it yields CASSARVRGSSYNEQFF. The chain employs TRBV7-9 and TRBJ2-1; D is perhaps TRBD2 (5 bases). Germline loops: CDR1 SEHNR, CDR2 FQNEAQ (reference sequence). This CDR3 spans 17 amino acids. V lost 5 bases and J lost 0, with 17 bases in between.